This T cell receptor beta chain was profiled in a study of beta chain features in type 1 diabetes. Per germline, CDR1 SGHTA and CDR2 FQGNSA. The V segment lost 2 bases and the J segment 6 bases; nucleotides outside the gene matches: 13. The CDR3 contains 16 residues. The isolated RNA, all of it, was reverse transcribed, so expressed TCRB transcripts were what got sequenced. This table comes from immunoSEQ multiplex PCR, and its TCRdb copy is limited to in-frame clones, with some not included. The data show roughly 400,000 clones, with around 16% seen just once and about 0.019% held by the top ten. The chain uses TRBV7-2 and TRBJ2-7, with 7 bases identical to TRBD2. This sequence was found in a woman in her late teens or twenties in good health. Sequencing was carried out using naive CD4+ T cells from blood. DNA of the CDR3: TGTGCCAGCAGCTTAAGTTCCGCGGGAGAGGGGACCGAGCAGTACTTC. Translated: CASSLSSAGEGTEQYF.